This T cell receptor (beta chain) comes out of a study of blood T cells in healthy people across ages (dated by TCRdb to between 2014 and 2017). About the full investigation: In model experiments, template switching captured about one uniquely barcoded TCR beta cDNA molecule for every two T cells. Age-related changes in TCR beta repertoire diversity were measured in the study by deep sequencing normalized with unique cDNA molecular identifiers. The donors were divided into four age groups: young (average roughly 17 years), middle-aged (roughly 40), aged (approximately 62) and long-lived (about 84). For two donors (one aged 18 to 29 and one aged 80 or older), the study analyzed two additional independent replicas of 1 million unique cDNA reads from the same blood draw.

Overall results and qualifications from the work: Total diversity estimates from one million sequenced T cells were considered lower bounds and underestimates. Compared with the aged group, the long-lived group had more naive CD4+ T cells, fewer expanded clones and increased TCR diversity, suggesting age selection. Because profiling used bulk unsorted PBMCs, naive and antigen-experienced compartments could not be compared conclusively. The CMV infection status of donors was not known, potentially confounding age-related changes in expanded clonotypes. Observed TCR beta diversity per million T cells fell roughly linearly with age, and a significant reduction was already apparent by age around 44. Observed TCR beta diversity correlated strongly with the percentage of naive T cells measured by flow cytometry.

From its cysteine to its phenylalanine, the CDR3 spans 10 amino acids. The kept DNA is CDR3 alone, 30 bases in frame from the first base. For CDR1 and CDR2, the germline V gene (reference sequence) lists SEHNR and FQNEAQ. Relative to germline, V is 5 bases shorter and J is 5 bases shorter, with 3 bases between their ends. To prepare the library, 5' RACE was applied. The instrument given in TCRdb is Illumina HiSeq 2500. A second PCR of roughly 6 to 11 cycles was performed with a sample-barcoded 5' primer and a J-beta primer mix. Each TCR beta cDNA molecule received a unique molecular identifier from a template-switch 5' adaptor carrying 12 random nucleotides. Each sample yielded at least 3 million CDR3-containing paired-end reads. First-strand cDNA was synthesized from all RNA with the Mint cDNA synthesis kit, primed by a TRBC-specific oligonucleotide. After uracil-DNA glycosylase treatment, a first 18-cycle PCR used universal primers M1SS and BC2_uni_R on all cDNA. The study's own analysis went as follows. For normalization, 1 million high-quality reads, each with a distinct molecular identifier, were randomly selected from each sample. Reads with shared molecular identifiers were discarded instead of being binned into consensus sequences. MiTCR, with a Q25 quality threshold and the strictest error-elimination algorithm, was used for CDR3 identification, clonotype clustering and error correction. A nonparametric unseen species model using Euler transformation provided a lower-bound estimate of total TCR beta diversity. TCRdb reprocessed the public reads (quality trimming at Q25 with fastp, clone calling with MiXCR) and kept in-frame beta chains. Records with the same CDR3 protein are collapsed into one entry carrying the most frequent genes and DNA. The V and J calls and clone size come from TCRdb's table, not from the authors' own analysis. The sample table contains roughly 1 million distinct CDR3 sequences; only one count was recorded for around 27% of them. The ten largest clones add up to around 0.75% of the sample.

This clonotype came up a few times. It has no known antigen specificity. No qualities accompany the bases; no much larger clone lies one base away. The 35 to 40 donors, aged roughly 6 to 90 years, were systemically healthy Caucasian individuals from Russia. Each donor gave 8 to 10 milliliters of peripheral blood, drawn into EDTA-treated Vacutainer tubes. Ficoll-Paque density-gradient centrifugation was used to isolate PBMCs, with at least 7 million per sample. Trizol reagent was used to extract total RNA from PBMCs, with at least 5 micrograms per sample. For every donor, flow cytometry on a PBMC aliquot measured the percentage of naive CD45RAhigh/CD27high T cells. Another study also made use of these data, one on T cells of mothers and their children. Taken from the second paper: The donors were nine systemically healthy Caucasian individuals, made up of three mothers and their six children. cDNA synthesis used all of the extracted RNA, with 1.5 ug of RNA in each 15 ul reaction. In the second PCR, sample barcodes and 2-4 random nucleotides were introduced via the M1S primer. Over 9.5 million TCR beta CDR3 reads were obtained for each mother, and some 3.1 million reads were obtained for each child. Thymic selection similarly shapes TCR recombination output in related and unrelated pairs, with minor effect from inherited differences. Normalized repertoire overlap was always slightly but never significantly higher in related than unrelated mother-child pairs. With a sensitivity of about 100 clones per million clonotypes, no persistent microchimeric T cell clones were detected. To look for features that set related mother-child pairs apart from unrelated individuals, the researchers ran deep NGS to compare the TCR beta repertoires of mothers and children. The mean age was around 40 +/- 4 years for the mothers and about 12 +/- 4 years for the children. After adapters were ligated using NEBNext reagents, the libraries underwent 100+100 nt paired-end sequencing on an Illumina HiSeq 2000. Mother and child libraries were prepared a month apart and sequenced in separate runs to prevent cross-contamination. For each donor, somewhere between roughly 450,000 and 2,100,000 distinct TCR beta clonotypes were identified. Naive TCR beta clonotypes were estimated from low-frequency clonotypes matched to each donor's FACS-determined naive share, without sorting.

This sequence was found in a girl aged 2-10 years in good health. The chain is made from TRBV7-9 and TRBJ1-2, with the D gene too uncertain to name. The sample taken for sequencing was blood. The CDR3: CASSAYGYTF. The DNA sequence is as follows: TGTGCCAGCAGCGCATATGGCTACACCTTC.